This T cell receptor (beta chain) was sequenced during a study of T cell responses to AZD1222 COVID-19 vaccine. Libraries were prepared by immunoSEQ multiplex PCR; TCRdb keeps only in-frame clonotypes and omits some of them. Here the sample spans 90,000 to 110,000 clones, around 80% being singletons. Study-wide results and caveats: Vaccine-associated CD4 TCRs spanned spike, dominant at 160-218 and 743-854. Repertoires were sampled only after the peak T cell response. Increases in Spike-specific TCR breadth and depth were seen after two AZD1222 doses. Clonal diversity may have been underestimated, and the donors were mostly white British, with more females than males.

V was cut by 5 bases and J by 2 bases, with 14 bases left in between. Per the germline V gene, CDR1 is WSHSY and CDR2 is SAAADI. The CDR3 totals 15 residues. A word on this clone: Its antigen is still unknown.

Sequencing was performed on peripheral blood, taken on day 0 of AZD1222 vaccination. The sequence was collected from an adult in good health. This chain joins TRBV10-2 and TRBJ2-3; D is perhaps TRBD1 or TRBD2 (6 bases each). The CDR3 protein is CASSWGAGATDTQYF. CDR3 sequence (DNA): TGCGCCAGCAGTTGGGGGGCCGGAGCCACAGATACGCAGTATTTT.